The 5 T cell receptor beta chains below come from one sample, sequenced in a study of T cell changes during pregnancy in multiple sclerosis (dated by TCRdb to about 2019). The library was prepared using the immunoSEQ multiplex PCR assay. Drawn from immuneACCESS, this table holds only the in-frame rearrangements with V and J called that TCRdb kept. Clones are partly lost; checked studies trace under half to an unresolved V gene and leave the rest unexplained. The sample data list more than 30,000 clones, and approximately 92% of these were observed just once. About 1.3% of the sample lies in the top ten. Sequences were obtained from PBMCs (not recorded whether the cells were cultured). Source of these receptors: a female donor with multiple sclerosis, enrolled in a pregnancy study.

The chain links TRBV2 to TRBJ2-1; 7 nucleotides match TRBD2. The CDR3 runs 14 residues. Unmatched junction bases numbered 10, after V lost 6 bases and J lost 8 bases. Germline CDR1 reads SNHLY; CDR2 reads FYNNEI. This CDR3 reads CASRRGLGFDEQFF. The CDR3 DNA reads TGTGCCAGCAGGCGCGGACTAGGGTTCGATGAGCAGTTCTTC.

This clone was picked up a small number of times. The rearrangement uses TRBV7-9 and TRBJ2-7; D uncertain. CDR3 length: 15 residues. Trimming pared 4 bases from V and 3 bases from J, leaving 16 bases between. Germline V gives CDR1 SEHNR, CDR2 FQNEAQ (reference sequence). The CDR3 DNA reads TGTGCCAGCAGCTCCGGACGCGTGAGTGGCTACGAGCAGTACTTC. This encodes CASSSGRVSGYEQYF.

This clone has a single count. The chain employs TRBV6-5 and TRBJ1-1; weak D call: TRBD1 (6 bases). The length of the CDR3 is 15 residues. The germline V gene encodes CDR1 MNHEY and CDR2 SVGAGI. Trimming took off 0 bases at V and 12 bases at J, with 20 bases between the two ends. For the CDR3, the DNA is TGTGCCAGCAGTTACTCGTTAGCCGGGGGCGCCGAGACTTTCTTT. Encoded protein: CASSYSLAGGAETFF.

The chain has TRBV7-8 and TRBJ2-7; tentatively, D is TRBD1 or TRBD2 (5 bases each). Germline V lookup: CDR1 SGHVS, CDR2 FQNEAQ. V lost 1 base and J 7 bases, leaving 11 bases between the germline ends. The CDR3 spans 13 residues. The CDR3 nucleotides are TGTGCCAGCAGCTTAGGGGGGTCCTGGGAGCAGTACTTC. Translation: CASSLGGSWEQYF.

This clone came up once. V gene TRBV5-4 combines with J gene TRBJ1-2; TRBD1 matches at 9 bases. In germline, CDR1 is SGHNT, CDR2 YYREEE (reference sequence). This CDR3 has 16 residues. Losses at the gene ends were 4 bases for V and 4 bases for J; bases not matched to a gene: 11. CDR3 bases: TGTGCCAGCAGCCCCTCCTCACAGGGGGCCGTCTATGGCTACACCTTC. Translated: CASSPSSQGAVYGYTF.